Below are 27 T cell receptor beta chains sequenced from a single sample in a study of metastatic and nonmetastatic thyroid tumors. TCRdb re-analyzed the PCR reads through MiXCR. The sample includes about 25,000 clones, 20% to 25% of them seen just once. Treatment of any kind had been given to no patient before thyroid surgery. What was sequenced was blood. These receptor sequences come from a male donor with papillary thyroid cancer or a benign thyroid nodule (not recorded which). Some clones in this sample may be carry-over from other donors' samples.

This clone was picked up many times. The J gene is TRBJ2-1, the V gene TRBV30, with 7 positions matching TRBD1. Germline CDR1 is GTSNPN and CDR2 is SVGIG (reference sequence). The length of the CDR3 is 13 residues. J lost 9 bases, V lost 3 bases, and 8 bases had no gene match. CDR3 sequence reads: CAWSLDRVREQFF. The CDR3 nucleotides are TGTGCCTGGAGCCTTGACAGGGTACGTGAGCAGTTCTTC.

This chain uses TRBV2 with TRBJ2-1; 10 nucleotides align to TRBD1. In germline, CDR1 is SNHLY, CDR2 FYNNEI. Trimming took 3 bases from V and 12 from J; bases not matched to a gene: 17. This CDR3 contains 17 residues. For the CDR3, the DNA is TGTGCCAGCAGTGAGACTCCCGGGACAGGGGTCGGCAACGCGCAGTTCTTC. Its translation is CASSETPGTGVGNAQFF.

At least ten counts were recorded for this clone. V gene TRBV4-1 combines with J gene TRBJ2-7, with TRBD2 identical over 8 bases. The CDR3 sequence is 16 residues long. Germline V gene lookup returns CDR1 MGHRA and CDR2 YSYEKL. With V trimmed by 1 base and J by 5 bases, 10 bases remained unmatched. CDR3 sequence reads: CASSQVGRGRFNEQYF. The CDR3, as DNA: TGCGCCAGCAGCCAAGTCGGTCGCGGGAGGTTCAACGAGCAGTACTTC.

This clone was counted a few times. CDR3 coding DNA: TGTGCCAGCAGTTCCATCGCTACGGGGGGCTATGGCTACACCTTC. Translated: CASSSIATGGYGYTF. V is TRBV6-5 and J is TRBJ1-2; possible D gene TRBD1, 5 bases. Germline V gives CDR1 MNHEY, CDR2 SVGAGI. Trimming pared 4 bases from V and 4 bases from J, leaving 16 bases between. CDR3 size: 15 residues.

CDR3 nucleotides: TGTGCCAGCAGTGAGGACAGCACAGATACGCAGTATTTT. Translating gives CASSEDSTDTQYF. This chain uses TRBV6-9 with TRBJ2-3; D uncertain. Germline V gene lookup returns CDR1 MNHGY and CDR2 SVAAGI. V dropped 5 bases and J dropped 0 bases, with 6 bases sitting between them. The CDR3 spans 13 residues.

With regard to this clone: The final CDR3 position lacks the conserved phenylalanine or tryptophan, pointing to a likely read error. The chain employs TRBV11-1 and TRBJ2-2; 7 bases are a match to TRBD1. The length of the CDR3 is 16 residues. Germline loops: CDR1 SGHAT, CDR2 FQDESV (reference sequence). CDR3 sequence (DNA): TGTGGCAGCAGTTCAACCGGGACAGCGAACACCGGGGAGCTGTTTTAT. Residues: CGSSSTGTANTGELFY.

This clone came up many times. The same CDR3 is also encoded by other DNA sequences in this sample. J is TRBJ1-1 and V is TRBV5-1; TRBD1 is a possible D gene (6 bases). In germline, CDR1 is SGHRS, CDR2 YFSETQ. V lost 4 bases and J lost 5, with 15 bases in between. The CDR3 runs 14 residues. CDR3 in DNA: TGCGCCAGCAGCCGCCTGGGGGCAGGAACTGAAGCTTTCTTT. This encodes CASSRLGAGTEAFF.

This clone has ten or more counts. One junction end does not reproduce the germline sequence, and a read error may be involved. The V gene is TRBV27, the J gene TRBJ2-1, with no clear D. The CDR3 consists of 11 residues. The germline V gene encodes CDR1 MNHEY and CDR2 SMNVEV (reference sequence). This CDR3 reads CASSLYDEQSF. DNA for the CDR3: TGTGCCAGCAGCCTTTACGATGAGCAGTCCTTC.

The chain uses TRBV10-3 and TRBJ1-2; no reliable D call. CDR1 is ENHRY and CDR2 is SYGVKD in the germline V gene. Trimming left V 5 bases short and J 2 bases short, with 18 bases between. The CDR3 extends over 16 amino acids. This CDR3 reads CAISPPFAATNYGYTF. The DNA of the CDR3 is TGTGCCATCAGTCCACCCTTCGCAGCCACCAACTATGGCTACACCTTC.

V usage is TRBV19 and J usage is TRBJ2-6; either TRBD1 or TRBD2 may supply D (5 bases each). In germline, CDR1 is LNHDA, CDR2 SQIVND (reference sequence). V was pared by 8 bases and J by 2 bases, with 22 bases between. CDR3 length: 18 residues. The CDR3 loop is CASYARPGRSAGANVLTF. The CDR3 DNA reads as TGTGCCAGTTATGCCCGCCCAGGGAGAAGTGCTGGGGCCAACGTCCTGACTTTC.

This clone is medium-sized. The genes are TRBV20-1 and TRBJ2-7; TRBD2 agrees at 7 bases. Germline V gives CDR1 DFQATT, CDR2 SNEGSKA (reference sequence). There are 17 residues in the CDR3. V gave up 0 bases and J gave up 2 bases; unmatched junction bases: 13. CDR3 protein: CSARDQQAGWATYEQYF. For the CDR3, the DNA is TGCAGTGCTAGAGATCAGCAAGCGGGGTGGGCTACCTACGAGCAGTACTTC.

This clone was counted at least ten times. The gene calls are TRBV7-9 and TRBJ2-3; no clear D gene. CDR1 and CDR2 (germline): SEHNR, FQNEAQ (reference sequence). Trimming removed 1 base at V and 4 bases at J, with 9 bases between. There are 14 residues in the CDR3. This CDR3 reads CASSLGGGADTQYF. For the CDR3, the DNA is TGTGCCAGCAGCTTAGGGGGTGGGGCAGATACGCAGTATTTT. The full variable domain, with the rest looked up from reference TRBV7-9 and TRBJ2-3, is DTGVSQNPRHKITKRGQNVTFRCDPISEHNRLYWYRQTLGQGPEFLTYFQNEAQLEKSRLLSDRFSAERPKGSFSTLEIQRTEQGDSAMYLCASSLGGGADTQYFGPGTRLTVL.

This clone was picked up many times. The genes are TRBV7-2 and TRBJ1-2; 8 bases line up with TRBD1. The germline V gene encodes CDR1 SGHTA and CDR2 FQGNSA. Losses at the gene ends were 3 bases for V and 8 bases for J; bases not matched to a gene: 26. This CDR3 comprises 20 residues. The chain's CDR3 is CASSFVSYNSQGAREEGYTF. The CDR3 coding sequence is TGTGCCAGCAGCTTCGTGAGTTACAATAGTCAGGGGGCCCGGGAGGAAGGCTACACCTTC.

This clone has ten or more counts. The gene calls are TRBV9 and TRBJ2-3; TRBD2 matches 7 bases. This CDR3 spans 15 amino acids. Germline V gene lookup returns CDR1 SGDLS and CDR2 YYNGEE. The ends lost 1 base at V and 2 bases at J; junction bases unmatched: 4. The CDR3 DNA reads TGTGCCAGCAGCGTACTAGCGGATTACACAGATACGCAGTATTTT. The encoded protein is CASSVLADYTDTQYF.

V and J are TRBV30 and TRBJ2-2; D call uncertain. Trimming took off 3 bases at V and 4 bases at J, with 15 bases between the two ends. Germline V CDR1 and CDR2: GTSNPN, SVGIG (reference sequence). There are 15 residues in the CDR3. The CDR3 reads CAWSATNLATGELFF. CDR3 nucleotides: TGTGCCTGGAGCGCAACTAACCTCGCCACCGGGGAGCTGTTTTTT. The entire variable domain, with the rest obtained from reference TRBV30 and TRBJ2-2, is as follows: SQTIHQWPATLVQPVGSPLSLECTVEGTSNPNLYWYRQAAGRGLQLLFYSVGIGQISSEVPQNLSASRPQDRQFILSSKKLLLSDSGFYLCAWSATNLATGELFFGEGSRLTVL.

In regard to this clone: The missing conserved phenylalanine or tryptophan at the end of this CDR3 makes a read error likely. The chain links TRBV19 to TRBJ1-2; D possibly corresponds to TRBD1 (5 bases). The CDR3 is made up of 14 amino acids. CDR1 and CDR2 (germline): LNHDA, SQIVND (reference sequence). V was cut by 7 bases and J by 4 bases, with 16 bases left in between. This CDR3 reads CASTTADRSYGYTV. The CDR3 DNA sequence: TGTGCCAGTACAACGGCCGACAGATCCTATGGCTACACCGTC.

V usage is TRBV6-1 and J usage is TRBJ2-7; D is ambiguous. Trimming took 6 bases from V and 6 from J, leaving 9 bases between them. CDR1 and CDR2 from the germline V gene are MNHNS and SASEGT. This CDR3 is built from 11 residues. This chain's CDR3 is CASSETFEQYF. CDR3 sequence (DNA): TGTGCCAGCAGCGAAACCTTCGAGCAGTACTTC.

Ten or more counts support this clone. This chain uses TRBV19 with TRBJ1-3; 7 positions match TRBD1. Germline V gene sequence: CDR1 LNHDA, CDR2 SQIVND (reference sequence). Trimming cost V 2 bases and J 8 bases; bases outside gene matches: 15. The CDR3 is made up of 17 amino acids. CDR3 DNA sequence: TGTGCCAGTAGTATAATGCTGAGGGGGCGCGCTGAGGACACCATATATTTT. Translated, it gives CASSIMLRGRAEDTIYF. Drawing the rest from reference TRBV19 and TRBJ1-3, the complete variable domain is DGGITQSPKYLFRKEGQNVTLSCEQNLNHDAMYWYRQDPGQGLRLIYYSQIVNDFQKGDIAEGYSVSREKKESFPLTVTSAQKNPTAFYLCASSIMLRGRAEDTIYFGEGSWLTVV.

This clone has at least ten counts. Relative to the germline gene, one junction end is altered; a read error may explain this. The chain links TRBV12-5 to TRBJ1-1; tentative D call: TRBD1 (5 bases). The CDR3 is 16 residues long. Per the germline V gene, CDR1 is LGHNT and CDR2 is FRNRAP. Written as DNA, the CDR3 is TGTGCTAGTGGCTTGGAGGGACGGAGAGGGAACACTGAAGCTTTCTTT. Protein: CASGLEGRRGNTEAFF. Supplemented by reference TRBV12-5 and TRBJ1-1, the full variable domain reads DARVTQTPRHKVTEMGQEVTMRCQPILGHNTVFWYRQTMMQGLELLAYFRNRAPLDDSGMPKDRFSAEMPDATLATLKIQPSEPRDSAVYFCASGLEGRRGNTEAFFGQGTRLTVV.

In this sample, this clone turned up many times. This chain joins TRBV5-8 and TRBJ2-7; no clear D gene. The V end lost 7 bases, the J end lost 3 bases, and 5 bases lay between the germline ends. The CDR3 spans 10 residues. Germline V gene sequence: CDR1 SGHTS, CDR2 YDEGEE. CDR3 bases: TGTGCCAGCGACCTCTACGAGCAGTACTTC. Its protein is CASDLYEQYF.

This clone has at least ten counts. The chain carries TRBV6-5 and TRBJ2-6, with no clear D. The germline V gene has CDR1 MNHEY and CDR2 SVGAGI. Trimming cost V 2 bases and J 0 bases, with 11 bases left between them. The CDR3 contains 17 residues. CDR3 bases: TGTGCCAGCAGTTACGGGTCAGGATCCTCTGGGGCCAACGTCCTGACTTTC. It translates to CASSYGSGSSGANVLTF.

This clone was observed many times. The genes are TRBV4-1 and TRBJ2-3, with D possibly TRBD2 on 5 matching bases. Per the germline V gene, CDR1 is MGHRA and CDR2 is YSYEKL. This CDR3 spans 13 amino acids. Trimming shortened V by 4 bases and J by 6 bases, and 11 bases separated the two germline ends. The chain's CDR3 is CASSPRDRDTQYF. CDR3 bases: TGCGCCAGCAGCCCGAGGGATAGGGATACGCAGTATTTT.

The CDR3 nucleotides read TGCGCCAGCAGCTTGGTGGCCTCGCACAACCAAGAGACCCAGTACTTC. Protein product: CASSLVASHNQETQYF. This chain uses TRBV5-1 with TRBJ2-5; D uncertain. Trimming took 0 bases from V and 0 from J, leaving 12 bases between them. Germline V gene lookup returns CDR1 SGHRS and CDR2 YFSETQ. The CDR3 is 16 residues long.

This clone was seen at least ten times. The chain carries TRBV7-2 and TRBJ1-1; D not resolved. The germline V gene encodes CDR1 SGHTA and CDR2 FQGNSA. There are 13 residues in the CDR3. V lost 5 bases, J lost 0 bases, and 7 bases lay in between. The CDR3 loop is CASSAEMNTEAFF. The DNA of the CDR3 is TGTGCCAGCAGCGCCGAGATGAACACTGAAGCTTTCTTT.

In this sample, this clone turned up many times. V gene TRBV27 combines with J gene TRBJ2-4, with a tentative D call TRBD2 (5 bases). Trimming removed 5 bases from V and 7 bases from J, with 9 bases in between. The CDR3 has 12 residues. Germline V gives CDR1 MNHEY, CDR2 SMNVEV (reference sequence). CDR3 DNA sequence: TGTGCCAGCAGTACGGACTTGAACATTCAGTACTTC. Translating gives CASSTDLNIQYF.

At least ten counts were recorded for this clone. The chain couples TRBV24-1 to TRBJ2-5; D is possibly TRBD1 (5 bases). Germline V gene lookup returns CDR1 KGHDR and CDR2 SFDVKD. Trimming shortened V by 8 bases and J by 1 base, and 7 bases separated the two germline ends. The CDR3 has 12 amino acids. The CDR3: CATKGSQETQYF. The CDR3 DNA sequence: TGTGCCACCAAGGGGTCCCAAGAGACCCAGTACTTC.

This clone appeared many times. This sequence joins TRBV12-3 or TRBV12-4 and TRBJ1-1, with 9 bases identical to TRBD1. This CDR3 spans 12 amino acids. The ends lost 11 bases at V and 7 bases at J; junction bases unmatched: 8. CDR3 sequence reads: CAVEDRGLEAFF. For the CDR3, the DNA is TGTGCCGTTGAGGACAGGGGACTTGAAGCTTTCTTT.